The TCR beta chain under discussion was sequenced for a study of shared clonotypes between healthy human individuals (TCRdb year 2020). Regarding the research as a whole: A couple of women and three men aged 18 to 49 years were included in the cohort. Blood TCR repertoires of a handful of healthy adults were deeply sequenced to estimate repertoire size and the extent of clonotype sharing between individuals. To increase sequencing depth and limit assay-specific biases, TCR repertoire library preparation and sequencing were carried out by different laboratories using diverse techniques. Each donor's leukapheresis produced roughly between about 0.8 and 8.9 billion PBMCs. Points the paper makes about the study in general: Because the study included a small number of donors, the genetic and exposure-history diversity represented was limited. Sampling was restricted to blood, and TCR repertoires in tissue are likely to differ from TCR repertoires in blood. Pairwise subsampling indicated that sequencing depth was expected to affect the degree of clonotype sharing among donors.

Using the deep immunoSEQ assay, TCR CDR3 regions were amplified from genomic DNA by multiplex PCR. Genomic DNA extracted from each cell subset was distributed evenly over all wells of several immunoSEQ 96-well plates, and each plate served as one replicate. For unsorted PBMC, approximately 0.3 ug genomic DNA, equal to 30,000 or so T cell genomes, was loaded into each replicate PCR. Ten immunoSEQ deep assay plates were used to sequence unsorted PBMC genomic DNA. Purified libraries were quantified with a Qubit 3.0 fluorometer, sized on a Bioanalyzer 2100, and re-quantified with the KAPA Library Quantification kit. Each immunoSEQ 96-well plate was sequenced on its own single-read 150-cycle Illumina NextSeq 550 flow cell. The authors' analysis ran thus. The immunoSEQ output contained only junctional sequences without quality scores, so filtering could not match that applied to full-length reads. To assign V/J genes and CDR3, sequences were annotated against IMGT germline references using PyIR, a Python wrapper for IgBLAST v1.9. Reads with weak V/J assignments (E-value above 1e-6), missing CDR3, stop codons, out-of-frame junctions, or ambiguous translated residues were removed. A V3J clonotype was defined by an identical inferred V gene, J gene, and CDR3 amino acid sequence. Percentage overlap between repertoires was calculated by dividing the number of shared unique clonotypes by the size of the smaller repertoire. Richness of each repertoire was evaluated using RTK rarefaction, the Chao1 estimator, and Recon v2.1 estimates of unobserved clonotypes. Held by TCRdb, this immuneACCESS table contains in-frame sequences only and omits some clones. Under half of the omission traces to an unresolved V gene where checked; the cause of the rest is unknown. V, J and clone size are those of that table, while D and trimming were read from the DNA. The sample profile shows some 470,000 clones; 76% of them were found once. Over 10% of the sample is in the top ten clones.

The donors were healthy, HIV-negative adults who had no recently reported acute infections or vaccinations. Only Caucasian adults living in Nashville, Tennessee, USA were represented among the donors. For unsorted samples, 80 million to 100 million PBMCs were counted, and genomic DNA was extracted using the QIAamp DNA Blood Mini kit. After blood collection by leukapheresis, PBMCs were isolated using Ficoll-Histopaque density gradient centrifugation and then cryopreserved in the vapor phase of liquid nitrogen. This clone has more than one count but fewer than ten. Its target antigen remains unknown. No base qualities exist here, and no much larger clone lies one base off it. Reading from cysteine to phenylalanine, the CDR3 counts 14 amino acids. The CDR3 DNA has 42 bases and is translated from base 1. Here V drops 2 bases and J drops 4 bases, and the junction holds 0 bases not matched to any gene. Looking up the germline V gene (reference sequence) yields CDR1 SEHNR and CDR2 FQNEAQ.

The sequence is built from TRBV7-9 and TRBJ2-7, and 12 junctional nucleotides match TRBD2. This receptor was identified in a woman aged 40 to 49 in good health. Some clones in this sample may be carry-over from other donors' samples. The sequenced material came from PBMCs. The CDR3 reads CASSLLAGGYEQYF. The sequenced DNA is TGTGCCAGCAGCTTACTAGCGGGAGGGTACGAGCAGTACTTC.